This TCR beta chain was obtained from a study of blood T cell repertoires in COVID-19. Study details: Both acute and convalescent COVID-19 samples were obtained from the United States, Italy and Spain. The cDNA or gDNA used as material had been derived from T cells, B-cell-depleted T cells, or PBMCs.

In the authors' workflow: Quantification of nucleated cells was approximated via reference gene primer amplification. The repertoire was sequenced with immunoSEQ multiplex PCR; TCRdb's copy has only in-frame clones and lacks some. V and J calls and clone size are given by that table; D and trimming were obtained from the DNA. The profile shows hundreds of thousands of clones, 80% to 90% of them singletons. Unmatched junction bases numbered 14, after V lost 4 bases and J lost 4 bases. The CDR3 consists of 18 residues. Per germline, CDR1 SEHNR and CDR2 FQNEAQ (reference sequence). Sequenced: peripheral blood. The chain employs TRBV7-9 and TRBJ2-1, with 9 positions matching TRBD2. The clonotype was recovered from a man between 60 and 75 years old who had recovered from COVID-19. The CDR3 nucleotides are TGTGCCAGCAGCTCCGATCGACCCACTAGCGGGCCTTACAATGAGCAGTTCTTC. This translates into CASSSDRPTSGPYNEQFF.